This T cell receptor (beta chain) comes out of a study of T cell responses to AZD1222 COVID-19 vaccine. Study-wide findings and caveats: Females outnumbered males among donors, who were mostly white British; clonal diversity was possibly underestimated. A reported finding is that nearly half of spike-specific TCRs target unmutated variant regions.

Clones were sequenced by immunoSEQ multiplex PCR, and TCRdb holds only the in-frame ones, with some missing. The sample includes 110,000 to 150,000 clones, about 90% seen only once; the top ten take about 2.1%. Comment on this clone: Antigen specificity is unknown.

V lost 6 bases to trimming and J lost 0 bases, with 12 bases between them. The CDR3 is 15 residues long. Germline CDR1 MNHEY, CDR2 SMNVEV (reference sequence). This receptor was taken from an adult in good health. The chain has TRBV27 and TRBJ1-5, with a tentative D call TRBD1 (6 bases). Sample: peripheral blood, taken on day 0 of AZD1222 vaccination. As DNA, the CDR3 is TGTGCCAGCAGCTCCGACAGGTTTAGCAATCAGCCCCAGCATTTT. It encodes CASSSDRFSNQPQHF.